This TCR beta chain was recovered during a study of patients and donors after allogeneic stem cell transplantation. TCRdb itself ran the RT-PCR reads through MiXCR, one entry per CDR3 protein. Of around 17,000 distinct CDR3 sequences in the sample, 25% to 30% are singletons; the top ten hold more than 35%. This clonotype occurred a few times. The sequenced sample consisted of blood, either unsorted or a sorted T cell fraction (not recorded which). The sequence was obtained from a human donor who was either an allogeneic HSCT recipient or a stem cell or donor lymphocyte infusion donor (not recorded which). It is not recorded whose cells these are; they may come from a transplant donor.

CDR3 sequence: CASSLLGGEPEKLFF. The CDR3, as DNA: TGCGCCAGCAGCCTACTAGGGGGCGAGCCCGAAAAACTGTTTTTT. The chain joins TRBV4-3 to TRBJ1-4; the match to TRBD1 covers 7 bases. This CDR3 contains 15 residues. Germline values: CDR1 LGHNA, CDR2 YSLEER. V dropped 4 bases and J dropped 8; count of bases not matched to a gene: 10.